Listed below are T cell receptor beta chains from one sample, sequenced in a study of read filtering for tumor transcriptome and immune sequencing. In TCRdb, the reads were re-called with MiXCR into one record per CDR3 protein. The sample includes 85,000 or so distinct CDR3 sequences, about 12% of them seen just once. Sequencing was done on a sample of a population of CD138-negative cells sorted from bone marrow. The receptors were gathered from a donor at least 40 years old with multiple myeloma. Each CDR3 is given with its conserved first and last residue. The order of the fields is V gene, D gene, J gene, clone size, CDR3 DNA, CDR3 protein. The D gene is left open where the match is weak. The size entry is marked missing in some rows and otherwise reads once, few, many or a size class.

>TRBV7-2|.|TRBJ2-1|.
TGTGCCAGCAGCTTAGGGGTTGGCGGCCATGAGCAGTTCTTC
CASSLGVGGHEQFF
>TRBV5-1|TRBD1|TRBJ2-5|.
TGCGCCAGCAGCCGGGGCGGACAGGGCCAAGAGACCCAGTACTTC
CASSRGGQGQETQYF
>TRBV20-1|.|TRBJ2-2|many
TGCAGTGCTAGGGCTCAGGGTAGGAACACCGGGGAGCTGTTTTTT
CSARAQGRNTGELFF
>TRBV28|TRBD1|TRBJ1-5|many
TGTGCCAGCAGGACAGGGAATCAGCCCCAGCATTTT
CASRTGNQPQHF
>TRBV19|TRBD2|TRBJ2-2|many
TGTGCCAGTAGTATGGGACTAGGTACCCACGGGGAGCTGTTTTTT
CASSMGLGTHGELFF
>TRBV28|TRBD1|TRBJ1-2|many
TGTGCCAGCAGGGGAGGGACAGCTACTAACTATGGCTACACCTTC
CASRGGTATNYGYTF
>TRBV5-1|TRBD1|TRBJ1-1|many
TGCGCCAGCAGCCCGGGACAGGGTGTAAGGACTGAAGCTTTCTTT
CASSPGQGVRTEAFF
>TRBV5-4|.|TRBJ2-5|.
TGTGCCAGCAGTGACGGACAAACCCAAGAGACCCAGTACTTC
CASSDGQTQETQYF
>TRBV6-6|.|TRBJ1-1|.
TGTGCCAGCAGCTCACGGGGTGTCTCCGAAGCTTTCTTT
CASSSRGVSEAFF
>TRBV25-1|.|TRBJ2-5|many
TGTGCCAGCAGTGAACCCGGGTCAGAGACCCAGTACTTC
CASSEPGSETQYF
>TRBV2|TRBD1|TRBJ1-5|many
TGTGCCAGCAGTGAAGGGAGACAGGGGAGTCAGCCCCAGCATTTT
CASSEGRQGSQPQHF
>TRBV20-1|.|TRBJ1-1|.
TGCAGTGCGCCCGACCGCCTCAGGGGTCAGAGGACTGAAGCTTTCTTT
CSAPDRLRGQRTEAFF
>TRBV5-8|TRBD2|TRBJ2-2|many
TGTGCCAGCAGCCGTAGTAGCGGGACCTTCACCGGGGAGCTGTTTTTT
CASSRSSGTFTGELFF
>TRBV7-2|.|TRBJ2-2|many
TGTGCCAGCAGCGACCAGGGTGTCACCGGGGAGCTGTTTTTT
CASSDQGVTGELFF
>TRBV9|.|TRBJ2-3|many
TGTGCCAGCAGCGTAGCACCGGGTACGGGCGCAGATACGCAGTATTTT
CASSVAPGTGADTQYF
>TRBV5-1|TRBD2|TRBJ2-5|many
TGCGCCAGCAGCGTTAGCGGGCCCCAAGAGACCCAGTACTTC
CASSVSGPQETQYF
>TRBV3-1|.|TRBJ2-5|many
TGTGCCAGCAGCCGGCGCGGTCCCACGGCCCAGTACTTC
CASSRRGPTAQYF
>TRBV12-3/TRBV12-4|.|TRBJ1-1|many
TGTGCCAGCAGCCCGACGGGGGGAGGAACTGAAGCTTTCTTT
CASSPTGGGTEAFF
>TRBV20-1|TRBD2|TRBJ2-5|few
TGCAGTGCCATCCCCGCGACTAGCGGGAGCGAGACCCAGTACTTC
CSAIPATSGSETQYF
>TRBV12-3/TRBV12-4|TRBD2|TRBJ2-1|.
TGTGCCAGCAGTTTCTGGACTAGCGAAACTAACGTCTATGGGCAGTTCTTC
CASSFWTSETNVYGQFF
>TRBV5-1|TRBD1|TRBJ2-1|many
TGCGCCAGCAGTTCAGCTCCAGGGGGCTACAATGAGCAGTTCTTC
CASSSAPGGYNEQFF
>TRBV19|.|TRBJ2-2|.
TGTGCCAGTAGCTCAGCCTTCGGCGGGGAGCTGTTTTTT
CASSSAFGGELFF
>TRBV4-1|.|TRBJ2-6|.
TGCGCCAGCAGCCGTGTCCCATTGACTGGGGCCACCGTCCTGACTTTC
CASSRVPLTGATVLTF
>TRBV5-4|.|TRBJ2-1|many
TGTGCCAGCAGCCCGACCCCCCTACAGGGCAATGAGCAGTTCTTC
CASSPTPLQGNEQFF
>TRBV28|.|TRBJ1-4|many
TGTGCCAGCAGCCCTCTTGGGAGGACTTCGGTTGAAAAACTGTTTTTT
CASSPLGRTSVEKLFF
>TRBV21-1|.|TRBJ1-1|many
TGTGCCAGCATCGGACAGGGGGCCACTGAAGCTTTCTTT
CASIGQGATEAFF
>TRBV24-1|.|TRBJ1-5|few
TGTGCCACGGCCGGGGAACAGCCCCAGCATTTT
CATAGEQPQHF
>TRBV6-5|.|TRBJ2-3|many
TGTGCCAGCAGTTACCAGTCAAGCGTTTCAGATACGCAGTATTTT
CASSYQSSVSDTQYF
>TRBV6-2/TRBV6-3|.|TRBJ1-6|many
TGTGCCAGCGGACAATATAATTCACCCCTCCACTTT
CASGQYNSPLHF
>TRBV7-9|.|TRBJ2-5|many
TGTGCCAGCAGCTTAGATCTAGGAGAGACCCAGTACTTC
CASSLDLGETQYF
>TRBV20-1|.|TRBJ2-7|many
TGCAGTGCTAGAGATCAATTTCGGATTTACGAGCAGTACTTC
CSARDQFRIYEQYF
>TRBV20-1|TRBD1|TRBJ2-1|many
TGCAGTGCTACTAAGACAGGGGTCAATGAGCAGTTCTTC
CSATKTGVNEQFF
>TRBV23-1|.|TRBJ1-1|few
TGCGCCAGCAGTCGATATGGACCCCTTACTACTGAAGCTTTCTTT
CASSRYGPLTTEAFF
>TRBV7-9|TRBD2|TRBJ2-1|few
TGTGCCAGCAGCTCCCCCGGGGGAGCGGGGTTTCAAAAGGAGCAGTTCTTC
CASSSPGGAGFQKEQFF
>TRBV29-1|.|TRBJ2-1|many
TGCAGCGCCTCTAGCGCGAGCTCCTACAATGAGCAGTTCTTC
CSASSASSYNEQFF
>TRBV25-1|.|TRBJ2-1|few
TGTGCCACCACCGGACCTAATGAGCAGTTCTTC
CATTGPNEQFF
>TRBV7-6|.|TRBJ2-3|many
TGTGCCAGCAGCTTGGGGGCAGGACAATTGGCAGATACGCAGTATTTT
CASSLGAGQLADTQYF
>TRBV28|TRBD2|TRBJ2-7|many
TGTGCCAGCAGACCTCTAGCGGGAGGACGCTACGAGCAGTACTTC
CASRPLAGGRYEQYF
>TRBV15|TRBD1|TRBJ2-7|.
TGTGCCACCAGCAGAGATAGGGACAGGGTTGCCTACGAGCAGTACTTC
CATSRDRDRVAYEQYF
>TRBV7-2|.|TRBJ2-2|few
TGTGCCAGCAGCTTAGTCGGTGGTGGAGTCACCGGGGAGCTGTTTTTT
CASSLVGGGVTGELFF
>TRBV5-1|.|TRBJ2-3|many
TGCGCCAGCAGCCCGTCCCGAGGGGCCACAGATACGCAGTATTTT
CASSPSRGATDTQYF
>TRBV7-9|TRBD2|TRBJ2-1|many
TGTGCCAGCAGCTTAGCGCAGGTAGCGGGACCGAACAATGAGCAGTTCTTC
CASSLAQVAGPNNEQFF
>TRBV29-1|.|TRBJ1-2|few
TGCAGCGTTGACGGGGAATTGCGCTACACCTTC
CSVDGELRYTF
>TRBV6-6|TRBD2|TRBJ2-1|many
TGTGCCAGCAGGGCGGCTAGCGGCAATGAGCAGTTCTTC
CASRAASGNEQFF
>TRBV28|.|TRBJ1-5|many
TGTGCCAGCATCCAAAGCAATCAGCCCCAGCATTTT
CASIQSNQPQHF
>TRBV23-1|.|TRBJ2-1|few
TGCGCCAGCAGCCCTCGCAATGAGCAGTTCTTC
CASSPRNEQFF
>TRBV29-1|.|TRBJ2-7|many
TGCAGCGTTGAAGATAGGCCTAGAAGCGAGCAGTACTTC
CSVEDRPRSEQYF
>TRBV2|.|TRBJ1-3|many
TGTGCCAGCAGTGGACAGACAGTTGGAAACACCATATATTTT
CASSGQTVGNTIYF
>TRBV5-1|TRBD2|TRBJ2-5|many
TGCGCCAGCAGCTTGGTTTCTAGCGGAATCGGAGAGACCCAGTACTTC
CASSLVSSGIGETQYF
>TRBV12-3/TRBV12-4|.|TRBJ1-1|.
TGTGCCAGCAGCCCCCGGGCGGGGATGAACACTGAAGCTTTCTTT
CASSPRAGMNTEAFF
>TRBV5-1|.|TRBJ2-7|many
TGCGCCAGCAGAATTGGGGTTTCTCCCTCCTACGAGCAGTACTTC
CASRIGVSPSYEQYF
>TRBV11-2|.|TRBJ2-3|many
TGTGCCAGCAGCTTAGGTGGGGGCCTCACAGATACGCAGTATTTT
CASSLGGGLTDTQYF
>TRBV28|TRBD1|TRBJ1-2|many
TGTGCCAGCAGCTTCCAGGGGGCGCAAGGCTACACCTTC
CASSFQGAQGYTF
>TRBV20-1|.|TRBJ2-7|many
TGCAGTGCTAGAGCCTCGGGACTGGGGATTTACGAGCAGTACTTC
CSARASGLGIYEQYF
>TRBV7-9|.|TRBJ1-2|many
TGTGCCAGCAGCTTAATGGGGCAAAACTATGGCTACACCTTC
CASSLMGQNYGYTF
>TRBV5-1|TRBD1|TRBJ2-2|many
TGCGCCAGCAGCGGGGGACAGGGGGCTGTCGGGGAGCTGTTTTTT
CASSGGQGAVGELFF
>TRBV3-1|TRBD2|TRBJ2-5|many
TGTGCCAGCGGGGACTACCTTCTTGACCAAGAGACCCAGTACTTC
CASGDYLLDQETQYF